This T cell receptor (beta chain) was profiled in a study of blood T cell repertoires in COVID-19. About the research overall: Samples taken during acute and convalescent COVID-19 were collected in the United States, Italy and Spain. T cells, B-cell-depleted T cells, or PBMCs provided the cDNA or gDNA that served as material.

As regards this clone: Other DNA sequences in the sample encode the same CDR3.

Recovered status in Cohort 3 required two negative PCRs, clearance, or symptom resolution. Only in-frame clones appear in the TCRdb table, and some are missing; sequencing was by immunoSEQ multiplex PCR. The sample holds some 150,000 clones, less than 85% seen once. The clonotype originates from a woman aged 50 to 60 who had recovered from COVID-19. The material sequenced was PBMCs or T cells enriched from blood (not recorded which).

CDR3 residues: CASSLQGNQPQHF. The CDR3, as DNA: TGTGCCAGCAGCTTGCAGGGAAATCAGCCCCAGCATTTT. The chain recombines TRBV28 with TRBJ1-5, with TRBD1 as a possible D gene (5 bases). Trimming removed 6 bases at V and 4 bases at J, with 10 bases between. This CDR3 spans 13 amino acids. CDR1 and CDR2 (germline): MDHEN, SYDVKM.